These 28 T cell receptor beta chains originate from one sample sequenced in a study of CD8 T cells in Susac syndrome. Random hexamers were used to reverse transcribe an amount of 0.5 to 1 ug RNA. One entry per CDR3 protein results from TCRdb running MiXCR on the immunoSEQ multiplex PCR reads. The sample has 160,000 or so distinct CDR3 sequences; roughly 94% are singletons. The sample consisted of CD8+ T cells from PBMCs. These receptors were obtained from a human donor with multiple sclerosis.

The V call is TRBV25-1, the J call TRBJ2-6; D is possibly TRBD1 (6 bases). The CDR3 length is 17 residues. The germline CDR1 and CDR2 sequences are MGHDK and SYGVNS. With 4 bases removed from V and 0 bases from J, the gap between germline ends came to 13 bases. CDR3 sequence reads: CASSAYDRTSGANVLTF. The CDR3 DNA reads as TGTGCCAGCAGTGCCTACGACAGGACCTCTGGGGCCAACGTCCTGACTTTC.

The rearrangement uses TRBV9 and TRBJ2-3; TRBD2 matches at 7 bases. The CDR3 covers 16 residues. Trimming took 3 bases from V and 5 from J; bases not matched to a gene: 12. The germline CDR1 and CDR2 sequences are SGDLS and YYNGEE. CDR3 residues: CASSATSSTFRDTQYF. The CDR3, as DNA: TGTGCCAGCAGCGCGACTAGCTCCACCTTCAGAGATACGCAGTATTTT.

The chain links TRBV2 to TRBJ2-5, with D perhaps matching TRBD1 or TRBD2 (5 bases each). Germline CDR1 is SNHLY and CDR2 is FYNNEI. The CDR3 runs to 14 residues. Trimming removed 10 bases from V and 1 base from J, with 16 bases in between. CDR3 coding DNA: TGTGCCACCCCCGATGGGGGTAGCCAAGAGACCCAGTACTTC. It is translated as CATPDGGSQETQYF.

The CDR3 nucleotides are TGTGCCAGTGGCGGCGGCCTGGCATACGAGCAGTACTTC. Translated, it gives CASGGGLAYEQYF. This sequence joins TRBV19 and TRBJ2-7; no firm D call. The CDR3 is 13 residues long. CDR1 is LNHDA and CDR2 is SQIVND in the germline V gene (reference sequence). Deletions cut 8 bases from V and 4 bases from J, with 15 bases between.

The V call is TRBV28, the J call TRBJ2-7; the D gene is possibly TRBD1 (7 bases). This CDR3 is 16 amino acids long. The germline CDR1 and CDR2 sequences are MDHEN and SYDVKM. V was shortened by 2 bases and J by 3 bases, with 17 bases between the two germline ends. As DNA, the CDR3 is TGTGCCAGCAGTTTACCCCGACAGGGAGGTGGCTACGAGCAGTACTTC. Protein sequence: CASSLPRQGGGYEQYF.

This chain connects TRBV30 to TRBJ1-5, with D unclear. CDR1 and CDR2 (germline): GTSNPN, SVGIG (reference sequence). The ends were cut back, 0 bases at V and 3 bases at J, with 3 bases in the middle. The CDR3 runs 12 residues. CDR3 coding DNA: TGTGCCTGGAGTGTACACAATCAGCCCCAGCATTTT. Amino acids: CAWSVHNQPQHF.

CDR3 loop: CASSSGGDRDSPLHF. The DNA for the CDR3 is TGTGCCAGCAGCTCCGGCGGGGACAGGGACTCACCCCTCCACTTT. The V call is TRBV7-2, the J call TRBJ1-6; 9 positions agree with TRBD1. Trimming at V came to 4 bases and at J to 10 bases, leaving 8 bases not matched to a gene. From germline, CDR1 is SGHTA and CDR2 FQGNSA. The CDR3 has 15 residues. The full variable domain, with the rest looked up from reference TRBV7-2 and TRBJ1-6, is GAGVSQSPSNKVTEKGKDVELRCDPISGHTALYWYRQSLGQGLEFLIYFQGNSAPDKSGLPSDRFSAERTGGSVSTLTIQRTQQEDSAVYLCASSSGGDRDSPLHFGNGTRLTVT.

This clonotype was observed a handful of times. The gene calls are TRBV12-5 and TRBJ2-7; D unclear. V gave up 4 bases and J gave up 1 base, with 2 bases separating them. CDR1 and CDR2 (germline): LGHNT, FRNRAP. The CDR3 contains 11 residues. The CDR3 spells CASGWSYEQYF. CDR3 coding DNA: TGTGCTAGTGGTTGGTCCTACGAGCAGTACTTC.

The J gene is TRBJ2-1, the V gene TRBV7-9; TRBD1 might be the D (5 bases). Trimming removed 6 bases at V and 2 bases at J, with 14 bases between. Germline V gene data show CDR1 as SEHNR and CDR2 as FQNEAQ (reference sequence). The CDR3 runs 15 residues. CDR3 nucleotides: TGTGCCAGCAGTTCGACAGTAGCTCCCTACAATGAGCAGTTCTTC. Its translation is CASSSTVAPYNEQFF.

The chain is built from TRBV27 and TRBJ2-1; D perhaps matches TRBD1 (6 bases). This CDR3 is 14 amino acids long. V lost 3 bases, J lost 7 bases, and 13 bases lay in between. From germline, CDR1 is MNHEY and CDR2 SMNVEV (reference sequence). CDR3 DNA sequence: TGTGCCAGCAGTTTTTTGGGGGCCTTGAATGAGCAGTTCTTC. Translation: CASSFLGALNEQFF.

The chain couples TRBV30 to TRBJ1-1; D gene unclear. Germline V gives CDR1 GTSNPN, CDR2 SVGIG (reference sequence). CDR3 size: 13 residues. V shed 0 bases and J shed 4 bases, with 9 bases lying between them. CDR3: CAWSVSRITEAFF. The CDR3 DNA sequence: TGTGCCTGGAGTGTTTCGAGGATCACTGAAGCTTTCTTT.

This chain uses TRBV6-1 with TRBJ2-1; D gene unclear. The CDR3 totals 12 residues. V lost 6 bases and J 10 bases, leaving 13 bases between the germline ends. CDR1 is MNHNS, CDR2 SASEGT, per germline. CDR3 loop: CASSRESWEQFF. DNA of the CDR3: TGTGCCAGCAGCCGCGAATCGTGGGAGCAGTTCTTC.

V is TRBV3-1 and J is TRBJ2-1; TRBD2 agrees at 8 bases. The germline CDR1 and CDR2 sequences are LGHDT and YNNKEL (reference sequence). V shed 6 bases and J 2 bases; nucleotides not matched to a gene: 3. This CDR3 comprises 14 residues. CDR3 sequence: CASRLGGAYNEQFF. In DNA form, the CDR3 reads TGTGCCAGCAGGCTCGGGGGGGCCTACAATGAGCAGTTCTTC.

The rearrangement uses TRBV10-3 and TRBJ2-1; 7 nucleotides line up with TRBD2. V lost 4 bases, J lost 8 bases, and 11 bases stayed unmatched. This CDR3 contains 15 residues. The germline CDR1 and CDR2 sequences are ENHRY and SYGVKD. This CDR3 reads CAISARVGTIDEQFF. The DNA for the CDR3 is TGTGCCATCAGTGCGAGAGTAGGGACTATCGATGAGCAGTTCTTC.

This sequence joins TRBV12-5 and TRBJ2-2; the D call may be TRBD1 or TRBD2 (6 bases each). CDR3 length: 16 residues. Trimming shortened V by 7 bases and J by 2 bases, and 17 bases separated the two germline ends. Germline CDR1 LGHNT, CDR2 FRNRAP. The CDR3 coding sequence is TGTGCTAGTGCCTCCGAAGGGGGGCCCAACACCGGGGAGCTGTTTTTT. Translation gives CASASEGGPNTGELFF.

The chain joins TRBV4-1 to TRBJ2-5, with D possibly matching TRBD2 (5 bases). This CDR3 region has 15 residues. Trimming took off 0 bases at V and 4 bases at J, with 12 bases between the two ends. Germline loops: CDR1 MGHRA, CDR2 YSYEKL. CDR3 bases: TGCGCCAGCAGCCAAGATCTTGGGAGTGCAGAGACCCAGTACTTC. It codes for CASSQDLGSAETQYF.

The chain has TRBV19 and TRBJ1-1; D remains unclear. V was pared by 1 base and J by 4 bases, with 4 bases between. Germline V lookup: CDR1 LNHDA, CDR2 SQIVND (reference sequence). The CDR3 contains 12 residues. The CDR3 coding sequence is TGTGCCAGTAGTATAGCTGGCACTGAAGCTTTCTTT. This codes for CASSIAGTEAFF.

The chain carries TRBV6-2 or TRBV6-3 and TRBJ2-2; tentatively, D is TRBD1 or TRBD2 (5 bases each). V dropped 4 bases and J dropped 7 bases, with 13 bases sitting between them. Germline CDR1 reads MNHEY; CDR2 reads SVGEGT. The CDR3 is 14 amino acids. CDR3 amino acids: CASSFYRGSGELFF. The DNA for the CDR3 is TGTGCCAGCAGTTTTTACCGGGGCAGCGGGGAGCTGTTTTTT.

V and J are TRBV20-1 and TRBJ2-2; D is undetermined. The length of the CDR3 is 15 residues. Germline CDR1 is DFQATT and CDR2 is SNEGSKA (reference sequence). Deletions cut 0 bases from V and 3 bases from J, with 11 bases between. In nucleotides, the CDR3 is TGCAGTGCTAGAGATCACCAGACACACACCGGGGAGCTGTTTTTT. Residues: CSARDHQTHTGELFF.

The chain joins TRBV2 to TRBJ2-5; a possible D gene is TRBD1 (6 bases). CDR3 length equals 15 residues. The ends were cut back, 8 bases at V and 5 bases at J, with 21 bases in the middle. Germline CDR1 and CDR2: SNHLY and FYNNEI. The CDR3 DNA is TGTGCCAGCCCCAGATGGACAGACGGCGGTGAGACCCAGTACTTC. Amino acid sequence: CASPRWTDGGETQYF.

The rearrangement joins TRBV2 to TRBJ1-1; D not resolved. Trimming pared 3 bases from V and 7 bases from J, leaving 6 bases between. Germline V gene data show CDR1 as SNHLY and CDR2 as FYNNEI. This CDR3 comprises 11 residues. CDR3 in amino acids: CASSEGDEAFF. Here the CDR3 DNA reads TGTGCCAGCAGTGAGGGAGATGAAGCTTTCTTT.

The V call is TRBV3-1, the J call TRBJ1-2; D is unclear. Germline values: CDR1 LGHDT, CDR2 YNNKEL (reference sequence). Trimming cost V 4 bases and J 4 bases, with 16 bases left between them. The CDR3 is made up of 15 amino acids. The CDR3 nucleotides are TGTGCCAGCAGCCCCGAAGCGGAGGGCAGCTATGGCTACACCTTC. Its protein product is CASSPEAEGSYGYTF.

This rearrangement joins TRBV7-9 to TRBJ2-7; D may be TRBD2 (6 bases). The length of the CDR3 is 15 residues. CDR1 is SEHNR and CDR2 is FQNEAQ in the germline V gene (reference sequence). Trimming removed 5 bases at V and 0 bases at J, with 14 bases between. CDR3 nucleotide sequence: TGTGCCAGCAGCCAAGGGACTTCGAGCTCCTACGAGCAGTACTTC. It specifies CASSQGTSSSYEQYF.

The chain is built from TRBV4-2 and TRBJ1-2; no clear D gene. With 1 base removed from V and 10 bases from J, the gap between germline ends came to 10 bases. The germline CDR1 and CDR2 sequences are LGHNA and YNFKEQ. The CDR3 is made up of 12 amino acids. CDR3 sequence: CASSQGRNNYTF. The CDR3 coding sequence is TGTGCCAGCAGCCAAGGTAGAAATAACTACACCTTC.

The CDR3 spells CSVESVGANTGELFF. CDR3 nucleotides: TGCAGCGTTGAGAGTGTAGGGGCGAACACCGGGGAGCTGTTTTTT. The chain couples TRBV29-1 to TRBJ2-2, with TRBD1 as a possible D gene (5 bases). CDR3 length equals 15 residues. With 3 bases removed from V and 0 bases from J, the gap between germline ends came to 11 bases. The germline gives CDR1 SQVTM, CDR2 ANQGSEA.

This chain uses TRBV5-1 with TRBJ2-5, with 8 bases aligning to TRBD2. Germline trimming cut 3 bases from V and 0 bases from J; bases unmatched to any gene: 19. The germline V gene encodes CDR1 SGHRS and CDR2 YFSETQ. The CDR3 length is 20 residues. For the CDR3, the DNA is TGCGCCAGCAGCTATACCGGGACTAGGGCCTCGCCTAGCTACCAAGAGACCCAGTACTTC. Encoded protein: CASSYTGTRASPSYQETQYF.

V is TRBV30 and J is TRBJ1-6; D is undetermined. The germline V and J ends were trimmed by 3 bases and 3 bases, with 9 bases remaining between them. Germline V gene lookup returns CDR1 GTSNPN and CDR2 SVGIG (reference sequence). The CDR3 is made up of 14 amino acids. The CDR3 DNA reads TGTGCCTGGAGCCCCCCAGTCTATAATTCACCCCTCCACTTT. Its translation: CAWSPPVYNSPLHF.

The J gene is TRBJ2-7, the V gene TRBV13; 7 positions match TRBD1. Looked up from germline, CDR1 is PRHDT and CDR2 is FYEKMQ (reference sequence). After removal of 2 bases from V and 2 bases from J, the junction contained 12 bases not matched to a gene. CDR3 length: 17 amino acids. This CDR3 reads CASSLFRETGQPYEQYF. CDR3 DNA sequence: TGTGCCAGCAGCTTATTCCGCGAAACGGGACAGCCCTACGAGCAGTACTTC.